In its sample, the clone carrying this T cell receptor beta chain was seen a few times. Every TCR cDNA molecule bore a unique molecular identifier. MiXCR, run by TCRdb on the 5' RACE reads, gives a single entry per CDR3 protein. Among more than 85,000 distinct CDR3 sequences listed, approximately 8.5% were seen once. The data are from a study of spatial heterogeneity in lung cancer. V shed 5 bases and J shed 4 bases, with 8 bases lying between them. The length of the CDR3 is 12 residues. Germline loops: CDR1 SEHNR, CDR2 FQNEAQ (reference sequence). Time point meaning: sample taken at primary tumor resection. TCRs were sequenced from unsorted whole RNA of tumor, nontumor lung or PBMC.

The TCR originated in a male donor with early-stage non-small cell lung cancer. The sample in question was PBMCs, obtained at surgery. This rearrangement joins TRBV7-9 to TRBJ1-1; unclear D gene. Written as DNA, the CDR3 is TGTGCCAGCAGCCCGGAGGTCACTGAAGCTTTCTTT. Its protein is CASSPEVTEAFF. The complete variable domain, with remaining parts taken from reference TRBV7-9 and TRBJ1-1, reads DTGVSQNPRHKITKRGQNVTFRCDPISEHNRLYWYRQTLGQGPEFLTYFQNEAQLEKSRLLSDRFSAERPKGSFSTLEIQRTEQGDSAMYLCASSPEVTEAFFGQGTRLTVV.